This T cell receptor (beta chain) is from a study of T cell responses to AZD1222 COVID-19 vaccine. Some clones are missing from TCRdb's copy, which holds only in-frame ones; the method was immunoSEQ multiplex PCR. Among fewer than 100,000 clones listed, about 90% were seen once. The V end lost 0 bases, the J end lost 8 bases, and 17 bases lay between the germline ends. The CDR3 runs 17 residues. The V gene's germline CDR1 is KGHSH and CDR2 LQKENI. Sequenced here: peripheral blood, sampled 28 days after the second AZD1222 dose. The rearrangement uses TRBV18 and TRBJ1-6; tentative D call: TRBD1 (5 bases). The receptor comes from an adult who received the AZD1222 COVID-19 vaccine. The CDR3 coding sequence is TGTGCCAGCTCACCACCGGTAGGGGCGACCTGGGATTCACCCCTCCACTTT. This codes for CASSPPVGATWDSPLHF.